The rows below give T cell receptor beta chains drawn from one sample of a study of blood T cell repertoires in COVID-19. Assay: immunoSEQ multiplex PCR; the TCRdb copy retains only in-frame clones and omits some. The repertoire holds under 450,000 clones, with approximately 86% as singletons. Sequences were obtained from peripheral blood. These receptors came from a woman between 55 and 75 years old with COVID-19, enrolled during active disease. CDR3s include the opening cysteine and the closing phenylalanine or tryptophan. D genes are given only for firm matches. Clone size is stated in some rows and not others, as once, few, many or a class when expanded.

J	D	V	size	DNA	CDR3
TRBJ1-2	TRBD1	TRBV9	-	TGTGCCAGCAGCGTAGTTGCAGGGGGCAGTGGCTACACCTTC	CASSVVAGGSGYTF
TRBJ1-2	-	TRBV9	-	TGTGCCAGCAGCGCGGACACAATAGCTAACTATGGCTACACCTTC	CASSADTIANYGYTF
TRBJ1-1	-	TRBV18	-	TGTGCCAGCTCACCTTCCCAGGGTATCAACAGGGTTCACACTGAAGCTTTCTTT	CASSPSQGINRVHTEAFF
TRBJ1-1	-	TRBV19	-	TGTGCCAGTAGTATAGATGGGGGGGGGAACACTGAAGCTTTCTTT	CASSIDGGGNTEAFF
TRBJ2-1	TRBD2	TRBV19	-	TGTGCCAGTAGGATAAGCGGGAGCTCCTACAATGAGCAGTTCTTC	CASRISGSSYNEQFF
TRBJ1-2	-	TRBV24-1	once	TGTGCCACCAGTGACCCGGGGAGAAAGGGGGAGTTTAACTATGGCTACACCTTC	CATSDPGRKGEFNYGYTF
TRBJ2-5	TRBD2	TRBV9	-	TGTGCCAGCAGCGTATTCAGCGGGGGCCCTCAAGAGACCCAGTACTTC	CASSVFSGGPQETQYF
TRBJ2-1	-	TRBV12-3/TRBV12-4	once	TGTGCCAGCACCAACCCGGTTCACAATGAGCAGTTCTTC	CASTNPVHNEQFF
TRBJ2-3	-	TRBV5-4	-	TGTGCCAGCAGCTTGGGGGAGAGGGCGTCCACAGATACGCAGTATTTT	CASSLGERASTDTQYF
TRBJ1-3	-	TRBV30	-	TGTGCCTGGAGTGCCCAAGCGGACACCATATATTTT	CAWSAQADTIYF
TRBJ2-5	TRBD2	TRBV7-6	-	TGTGCCAGCAGCTTAAAAGCGGGGGCGCTGGAGACCCAGTACTTC	CASSLKAGALETQYF
TRBJ1-1	TRBD1	TRBV19	-	TGTGCCAGTAGTACGGACAGGTTGAACACTGAAGCTTTCTTT	CASSTDRLNTEAFF
TRBJ1-6	-	TRBV5-1	-	TGCGCCAGCAGCTTGGGAATGGTGTCAGGGGATTCACCCCTCCACTTT	CASSLGMVSGDSPLHF
TRBJ2-1	-	TRBV5-1	-	TGCGCCAGCAGCTCGGCCGGAGGGTTAGTAAATGAGCAGTTCTTC	CASSSAGGLVNEQFF
TRBJ2-1	TRBD1	TRBV14	-	TGTGCCAGCAGCCCCGGACAGGGTGGCGATGAGCAGTTCTTC	CASSPGQGGDEQFF
TRBJ1-1	-	TRBV19	-	TGTGCCAGTAGTACCCTTCGCGGGACCGAAGCTTTCTTT	CASSTLRGTEAFF
TRBJ2-1	TRBD2	TRBV7-9	-	TGTGCCAGCAGCCCGATGGGCGGGGGGTCTTTTGAGCAGTTCTTC	CASSPMGGGSFEQFF
TRBJ2-7	-	TRBV18	-	TGTGCCAGCTCACCTGACAGAGTCGAGCAGTACTTC	CASSPDRVEQYF
TRBJ1-2	TRBD1	TRBV6-2/TRBV6-3	once	TGTGCCAGCAGTTCCACAGAGTCGGGACAGGGCTATGGCTACACCTTC	CASSSTESGQGYGYTF
TRBJ1-2	-	TRBV15	-	TGTGCCACCAGCAGAGATGGAGCCGTCTATGGCTACACCTTC	CATSRDGAVYGYTF
TRBJ2-7	TRBD1	TRBV19	-	TGTGCCAGTAGTCTAACCGGGACAGGGTACAACGAGCAGTACTTC	CASSLTGTGYNEQYF
TRBJ2-7	TRBD2	TRBV7-6	many	TGTGCCAGCAGCTTGGAGGCTAGCGGGACCTCCTACGAGCAGTACTTC	CASSLEASGTSYEQYF
TRBJ1-5	-	TRBV7-8	-	TGTGCCAGCAGCTTAAGAGGAGGGGTGGGCAATCAGCCCCAGCATTTT	CASSLRGGVGNQPQHF
TRBJ2-6	-	TRBV28	-	TGTGCCAGCAGTTTGCCAGGGGCCCAATCTGGGGCCAACGTCCTGACTTTC	CASSLPGAQSGANVLTF
TRBJ2-1	TRBD2	TRBV7-9	few	TGTGCCAGCAGCCACGGACTAGGCCACTCGAGCTCCTACAATGAGCAGTTCTTC	CASSHGLGHSSSYNEQFF
TRBJ2-5	-	TRBV14	once	TGTGCCAGCAGCCGGATCGGGCTAGCGATTTTGGAGACCCAGTACTTC	CASSRIGLAILETQYF
TRBJ2-1	-	TRBV30	once	TGTGCCTGGAGTGTACTTCACAATGAGCAGTTCTTC	CAWSVLHNEQFF
TRBJ1-3	-	TRBV11-1	-	TGTGCCAGCAGCTTAGAGCACTACTCTGGAAACACCATATATTTT	CASSLEHYSGNTIYF
TRBJ2-6	-	TRBV12-3/TRBV12-4	-	TGTGCCAGCAGTTTCGGTAGAAACGTCCTGACTTTC	CASSFGRNVLTF
TRBJ2-3	TRBD2	TRBV5-6	-	TGTGCCAGCAGCTTTCGACTAGCGGGGGCGGATACGCAGTATTTT	CASSFRLAGADTQYF
TRBJ2-1	TRBD1	TRBV7-3	-	TGTGCCAGCAGCTTGAGGGGGCCCTCCTACAATGAGCAGTTCTTC	CASSLRGPSYNEQFF
TRBJ2-2	TRBD2	TRBV9	-	TGTGCCAGCAGCGTAGGGATCCTAGCGGGAACCGGGGAGCTGTTTTTT	CASSVGILAGTGELFF
TRBJ1-6	TRBD1	TRBV7-9	-	TGTGCCAGCAGCTTAGGGTTCCGGGACAGTAATTCACCCCTCCACTTT	CASSLGFRDSNSPLHF
TRBJ2-2	-	TRBV9	-	TGTGCCAGCAGCCCTCTAATAGCGAACACCGGGGAGCTGTTTTTT	CASSPLIANTGELFF
TRBJ1-2	-	TRBV6-5	-	TGTGCCAGCAGCACCTCAGCGGGGAACTATGGCTACACCTTC	CASSTSAGNYGYTF
TRBJ1-5	TRBD1	TRBV7-8	-	TGTGCCAGCAGCCCCCGGGACAGGGGCAATCAGCCCCAGCATTTT	CASSPRDRGNQPQHF
TRBJ2-7	TRBD2	TRBV30	few	TGTGCCTGGAGTGTAAGGTCTAGCGGGGGGAGCGAGCAGTACTTC	CAWSVRSSGGSEQYF
TRBJ1-5	-	TRBV6-1	once	TGTGCCAGCAGTGCACCCGGAGGTTATAGCAATCAGCCCCAGCATTTT	CASSAPGGYSNQPQHF
TRBJ1-1	-	TRBV10-3	-	TGTGCCATCAGTGGGTCGGGGCTGAACACTGAAGCTTTCTTT	CAISGSGLNTEAFF
TRBJ2-7	TRBD2	TRBV7-8	-	TGTGCCAGCAGCTTTACCGGGACTAGCGCTCGGGAGCAGTACTTC	CASSFTGTSAREQYF
TRBJ1-1	-	TRBV30	-	TGTGCCTGGAGATACTCAGGGGAAGCTTTCTTT	CAWRYSGEAFF
TRBJ1-3	-	TRBV4-3	-	TGCGCCAGCAGCCAAGAACGCCAGGGCGGAGACACCATATATTTT	CASSQERQGGDTIYF
TRBJ2-2	TRBD2	TRBV7-7	-	TGTGCCAGCAGCTTAGGGATAGCGGGGGCGAACACCGGGGAGCTGTTTTTT	CASSLGIAGANTGELFF
TRBJ2-5	-	TRBV3-1/TRBV3-2	-	TGTGCCAGCAGAGAACGGGACTTTCAAGAGACCCAGTACTTC	CASRERDFQETQYF